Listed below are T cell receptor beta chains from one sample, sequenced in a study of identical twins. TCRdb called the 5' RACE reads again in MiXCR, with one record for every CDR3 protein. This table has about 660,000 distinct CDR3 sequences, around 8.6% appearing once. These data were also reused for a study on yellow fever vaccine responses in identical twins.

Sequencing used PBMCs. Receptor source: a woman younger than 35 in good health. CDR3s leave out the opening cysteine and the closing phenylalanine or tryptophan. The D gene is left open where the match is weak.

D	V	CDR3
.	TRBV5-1	ASSPRRWGQETQY
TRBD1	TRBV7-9	ASSLGGQVTYEQY
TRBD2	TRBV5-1	ASSLKGGSDTQY
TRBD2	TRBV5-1	ASGSGTHNSETQY
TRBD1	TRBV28	ASGGGQYYGYT
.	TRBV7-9	ASSFHNEQF
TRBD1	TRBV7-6	ASNRYGTDYNEQF
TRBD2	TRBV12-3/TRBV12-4	ASRLGTSGNNEQF
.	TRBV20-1	SARVPGRSNTGELF
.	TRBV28	ASSRNGLATQY
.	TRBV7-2	ASSLATASRWLGEQY
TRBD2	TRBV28	ASTPSGGHTGELF
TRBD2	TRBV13	ASSYGTSGGAADTQY
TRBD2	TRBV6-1	ASSPQTSGSYEQY
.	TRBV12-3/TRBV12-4	ANSLHLTGGTGELF
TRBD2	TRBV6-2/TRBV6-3	ASSLGTSGRNEQF
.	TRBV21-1	ASSKLASGAYEQY
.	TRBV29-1	SGKEGGAYGYT
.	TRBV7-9	ASSSLANYEQY
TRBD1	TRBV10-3	AISPTGGSGETQY
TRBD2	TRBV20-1	SASQRGNRETQY
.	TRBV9	ASSVPVGGTDTQY
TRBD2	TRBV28	ASSPSGSTREQY
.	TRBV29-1	SVEDRLGVREQY
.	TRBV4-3	ASSQGRQGGYEQY
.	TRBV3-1	ASSQGDGEKLF
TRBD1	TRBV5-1	ASSWGQSYQQY
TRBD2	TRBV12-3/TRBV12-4	ASTLIGGALPDTQY
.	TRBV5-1	ASSLISAVNTEAF
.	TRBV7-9	ASSLLPAVGETQY
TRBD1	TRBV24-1	ATSDFSWTGENTEAF
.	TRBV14	ASSLATEGVTQY
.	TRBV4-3	ASTPGWDFETEAF
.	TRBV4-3	ASSQDLEGYEQY
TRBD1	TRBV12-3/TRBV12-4	ASSGTAYYEQY
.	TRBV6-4	ASSDYATDTQY
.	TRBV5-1	ASSLSTEADEQY
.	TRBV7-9	VPVPGPQNTEAF
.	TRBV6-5	ASSYGWADKQETQY
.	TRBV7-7	ASSFIDTDEQF
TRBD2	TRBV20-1	SAREPRGLAVETQY
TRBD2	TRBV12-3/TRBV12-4	ASSTRSGGAVGELF
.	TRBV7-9	ASSLYPTLEDEQY
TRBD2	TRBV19	ASTWTSGSSNEQF
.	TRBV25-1	ASSVGPAPFSGANVLT
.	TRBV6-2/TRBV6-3	ASSYPRARVAYEQY
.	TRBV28	ASSSPPQGTPEAF
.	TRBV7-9	ASPGNEQF
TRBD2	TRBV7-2	ASSLFSGGAQETQY
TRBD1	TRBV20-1	SARDYRTGFQPQH
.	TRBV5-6	ASSFVGTRDFPTPYEQY
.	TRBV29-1	SVDTVPSRETQY
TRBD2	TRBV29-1	SVEAFTSADEQF
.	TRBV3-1	ASSQDLSARGTQY